A selection of T cell receptor beta chains follows, all from one sample in a study of Ad26.COV2.S vaccination and SARS-CoV-2 variants. Libraries were prepared by immunoSEQ multiplex PCR; TCRdb keeps only in-frame clonotypes and omits some of them. The sample lists about 680,000 clones, about 90% occurring once. The sample in question was peripheral blood, obtained in a trial of Ad26.COV2.S vaccine versus placebo. These receptors were collected from a person aged 18 to 59 who received the Ad26.COV2.S COVID-19 vaccine or a placebo. CDR3s include the opening cysteine and the closing phenylalanine or tryptophan. Fields, in order: V gene, J gene, clone size, D gene, CDR3 DNA, CDR3 protein. D genes are given only for firm matches. Clone sizes are given selectively: once, few, many, or a class where the clone is expanded.

TRBV19	TRBJ1-2	-	-	TGTGCCAGTAGTATCTACAGCTATGGCTACACCTTC	CASSIYSYGYTF
TRBV19	TRBJ2-7	-	TRBD2	TGTGCCAGTAACACCGGGACTAGTGGAGTCGAGCAGTACTTC	CASNTGTSGVEQYF
TRBV18	TRBJ2-5	-	TRBD1	TGTGCCAGCTCACCTCCAGCTACAGGGGGCCGAGAGACCCAGTACTTC	CASSPPATGGRETQYF
TRBV7-2	TRBJ2-3	-	TRBD2	TGTGCCAGCAGCGATGGCGGACTAGCGGGACAACATACGCAGTATTTT	CASSDGGLAGQHTQYF
TRBV7-6	TRBJ2-2	-	TRBD1	TGTGCCAGCACCCCGGACAGGGCGAACACCGGGGAGCTGTTTTTT	CASTPDRANTGELFF
TRBV19	TRBJ2-1	-	-	TGTGCCAGTAGTATAACCGGGTTTGCGGGATCTGGTGAGCAGTTCTTC	CASSITGFAGSGEQFF
TRBV6-5	TRBJ1-2	once	TRBD1	TGTGCCAGCAGTCCAAGGACAGGATCCTATGTCTACACCTTC	CASSPRTGSYVYTF
TRBV6-2/TRBV6-3	TRBJ2-7	-	-	TGTGCCAGCAGTTACGGTGATGAACCGTTCTACGAGCAGTACTTC	CASSYGDEPFYEQYF
TRBV21-1	TRBJ1-3	-	-	TGTGCCAGCAGCAAAGCATGGAGACCTAGGGCGAGAAACACCATATATTTT	CASSKAWRPRARNTIYF
TRBV11-2	TRBJ1-2	-	-	TGTGCCAGCAGCTTAGGTGGCCGCTACACCTTC	CASSLGGRYTF
TRBV10-2	TRBJ2-5	-	-	TGCGCCAGCAGTGAGGGGCAAGGGTTTAGGGAGACCCAGTACTTC	CASSEGQGFRETQYF
TRBV4-2	TRBJ1-1	-	TRBD1	TGTGCCAGCAGCCAAGTGGTTTCGACAGGGGGCTATGAAGCTTTCTTT	CASSQVVSTGGYEAFF
TRBV19	TRBJ2-1	-	TRBD2	TGTGCCAGTAGTTCGGGACTAGCGGGAGGGGATGAGCAGTTCTTC	CASSSGLAGGDEQFF
TRBV19	TRBJ1-1	-	-	TGTGCCAGTAGTCCGGATGGTTTCACTGAAGCTTTCTTT	CASSPDGFTEAFF
TRBV5-6	TRBJ2-1	few	-	TGTGCCAGCAGCTTAGGCAATGAGCAGTTCTTC	CASSLGNEQFF
TRBV7-8	TRBJ1-2	-	-	TGTGCCAGCAGCTTAGGGCAGGGCGGGTATGGCTACACCTTC	CASSLGQGGYGYTF
TRBV5-6	TRBJ2-7	-	-	TGTGCCAGCAGCTTGGAGTCCAGGCCCTACGAGCAGTACTTC	CASSLESRPYEQYF
TRBV6-5	TRBJ2-7	-	-	TGTGCCAGCAGTCCCCCCCAGAGGAACGAGCAGTACTTC	CASSPPQRNEQYF
TRBV3-1/TRBV3-2	TRBJ1-5	once	TRBD1	TGTGCCAGCAGCCAAGGGACAGGGGGCTTGGGTCAGCCCCAGCATTTT	CASSQGTGGLGQPQHF
TRBV6-1	TRBJ1-6	-	-	TGTGCCAGCAGTGAAGTAACAGTAAATTCACCCCTCCACTTT	CASSEVTVNSPLHF
TRBV3-1/TRBV3-2	TRBJ1-6	-	-	TGTGCCAGCAGCCATGGACACGTGAATAATTCACCCCTCCACTTT	CASSHGHVNNSPLHF
TRBV2	TRBJ1-5	-	-	TGTGCCAGCAGTGAATATGCTAATCAGCCCCAGCATTTT	CASSEYANQPQHF
TRBV9	TRBJ1-4	-	-	TGTGCCAGCAGCGTAGATGGGGTCGGGTACGGTTTGAGGGAAGAAAAACTGTTTTTT	CASSVDGVGYGLREEKLFF
TRBV9	TRBJ1-1	-	-	TGTGCCAGCAGCGTGTTCCTGAACACTGAAGCTTTCTTT	CASSVFLNTEAFF
TRBV6-1	TRBJ2-2	-	-	TGTGCCAGCAGTGATACGGGGATCGCGAACACCGGGGAGCTGTTTTTT	CASSDTGIANTGELFF
TRBV20-1	TRBJ1-1	-	-	TGCAGTGCACCGAAGGACACTGAAGCTTTCTTT	CSAPKDTEAFF
TRBV27	TRBJ1-2	few	-	TGTGCCAGCAGTCCATACCGCGAGAGTGGCTACACCTTC	CASSPYRESGYTF
TRBV3-1/TRBV3-2	TRBJ2-3	-	TRBD2	TGTGCCAGCAGCCAACTAGCGGGAGTTGATAGTACAGATACGCAGTATTTT	CASSQLAGVDSTDTQYF
TRBV3-1/TRBV3-2	TRBJ2-1	-	TRBD2	TGTGCCAGCAGCCAAGCCCTTAGCGGGAGCAGGGATGAGCAGTTCTTC	CASSQALSGSRDEQFF
TRBV4-1	TRBJ1-1	-	TRBD1	TGCGCCAGCAGCCAATTACAGGGGGCGCCGAACACTGAAGCTTTCTTT	CASSQLQGAPNTEAFF
TRBV6-2/TRBV6-3	TRBJ1-5	-	-	TGTGCCAGCAGCTCAACAGGGTTATCAGGACAGCCCCAGCATTTT	CASSSTGLSGQPQHF
TRBV4-1	TRBJ1-2	-	-	TGCGCCAGCAGCCAACGGGGAGGATATGGCTACACCTTC	CASSQRGGYGYTF
TRBV30	TRBJ1-1	-	-	TGTGCCTGGAGACACCTCGATAGGACTGCTTGGGCTTTCTTT	CAWRHLDRTAWAFF
TRBV18	TRBJ2-3	-	-	TGTGCCAGCTCACCACAGTTCGGGGCAGATACGCAGTATTTT	CASSPQFGADTQYF
TRBV7-3	TRBJ2-3	-	TRBD1	TGTGCCAGCAGTCAGACAGGGAGCACAGATACGCAGTATTTT	CASSQTGSTDTQYF
TRBV15	TRBJ1-5	few	-	TGTGCCACCAGCAGAGATCCTAATCAGCCCCAGCATTTT	CATSRDPNQPQHF
TRBV9	TRBJ1-1	-	TRBD1	TGTGCCAGCAGCCCCGAGGGACAGAAAGCTTTCTTT	CASSPEGQKAFF
TRBV15	TRBJ2-3	-	TRBD2	TGTGCCACCAGCAGGTGGACTAGCGCGACAGATACGCAGTATTTT	CATSRWTSATDTQYF
TRBV30	TRBJ2-2	-	-	TGTGCCTGGAGTATAGGGCTTGGGTCCGGGGAGCTGTTTTTT	CAWSIGLGSGELFF
TRBV19	TRBJ1-5	-	-	TGTGCCAGTAGTATCTCGAGGAACGGGCAGCCCCAGCATTTT	CASSISRNGQPQHF
TRBV7-2	TRBJ2-2	-	-	TGTGCCAGCAGCTTAGCATGGAAGAACACCGGGGAGCTGTTTTTT	CASSLAWKNTGELFF
TRBV2	TRBJ1-2	-	TRBD1	TGTGCCAGCAGTGAGGACACCGGGACAGTGAGCGGCTACACCTTC	CASSEDTGTVSGYTF
TRBV7-2	TRBJ1-2	-	TRBD1	TGTGCCAGCAGCACCAGGACAGGCCCCAACTATGGCTACACCTTC	CASSTRTGPNYGYTF
TRBV30	TRBJ2-3	once	TRBD2	TGTGCCTGGGTTAGCGGGGGGACAGATACGCAGTATTTT	CAWVSGGTDTQYF
TRBV7-8	TRBJ1-6	-	-	TGTGCCAGCCGCTACTTACCTTTTAATTCACCCCTCCACTTT	CASRYLPFNSPLHF
TRBV7-9	TRBJ1-1	-	-	TGTGCCAGCAGCTTAAGGGGCCTGTCGAGCACTGAAGCTTTCTTT	CASSLRGLSSTEAFF
TRBV14	TRBJ1-1	-	-	TGTGCCAGCAGCCAGTCTGGGGTTAATGAAGCTTTCTTT	CASSQSGVNEAFF
TRBV5-1	TRBJ2-5	once	TRBD2	TGCGCCAGCAGCCATATGGGGCGGGGGCAAGAGACCCAGTACTTC	CASSHMGRGQETQYF
TRBV23-1	TRBJ1-5	once	TRBD1	TGCGCCAGCCTTCTGCCCAGGGGGCAATGTGGCAATCAGCCCCAGCATTTT	CASLLPRGQCGNQPQHF
TRBV19	TRBJ2-3	-	-	TGTGCCAGTGTCGAAGGTTCCGGAAGGGATACGCAGTATTTT	CASVEGSGRDTQYF
TRBV13	TRBJ2-5	-	-	TGTGCCAGCAGCTCACAGGGACAAAAAGAGACCCAGTACTTC	CASSSQGQKETQYF
TRBV7-2	TRBJ2-1	-	TRBD1	TGTGCCAGCAGCAAAGACGGGACAGGGTATTACAATGAGCAGTTCTTC	CASSKDGTGYYNEQFF
TRBV5-1	TRBJ2-7	-	-	TGCGCCAGCCCCGACCCCAGGGACTACGAGCAGTACTTC	CASPDPRDYEQYF
TRBV12-5	TRBJ1-1	-	TRBD1	TGTGCTAGTGGTTTGGTACTGGGGACAGGGGAAACTGAAGCTTTCTTT	CASGLVLGTGETEAFF
TRBV25-1	TRBJ2-7	-	TRBD1	TGTGCCAGCAGTGGACAGGGGGCCTACGAGCAGTACTTC	CASSGQGAYEQYF
TRBV6-5	TRBJ2-7	-	-	TGTGCCAGCAGTTACTCTACTCCGGCAGGAAGGGAGCAGTACTTC	CASSYSTPAGREQYF
TRBV11-1	TRBJ2-3	-	-	TGTGCCAGCAGCTCCAGGGCAGATACGCAGTATTTT	CASSSRADTQYF